This TCR beta chain originates from a study of T cells in Graves' hyperthyroidism and ophthalmopathy. RNA transcripts provided the source from which TCR beta CDR3 regions were amplified. First-round RT-PCR with HTBI primers amplified the TCR CDR3 region. One entry per CDR3 protein, called by TCRdb with MiXCR from the multiplex PCR reads. The sample records roughly 500,000 distinct CDR3 sequences, 40% to 55% being singletons. The CDR3 is 15 residues long. After removal of 5 bases from V and 5 bases from J, the junction contained 7 bases not matched to a gene. The germline V gene has CDR1 DFQATT and CDR2 SNEGSKA (reference sequence).

The origin of this receptor is an adult woman with Graves' disease, either hyperthyroidism or ophthalmopathy (not recorded which). The rearrangement links TRBV20-1 to TRBJ2-5; TRBD2 aligns across 14 bases. Sequencing input: peripheral blood or thyroid tissue (not recorded which). The CDR3 nucleotides read TGCAGTGCTGCTCGACTAGCGGGGGGGCTGGAGACCCAGTACTTC. Encoded protein: CSAARLAGGLETQYF.